This TCR beta chain was identified in a study of blood T cell repertoires in COVID-19. The protocol was immunoSEQ multiplex PCR, while the TCRdb copy is restricted to in-frame clones and leaves out a portion. The table lists 150,000 to 200,000 clones, approximately 84% of them singletons, with about 6.9% in the top ten. CDR3 length: 16 amino acids. V lost 0 bases and J lost 2; bases outside the gene matches: 7. The germline V gene encodes CDR1 SGDLS and CDR2 YYNGEE. The chain couples TRBV9 to TRBJ2-5, with TRBD2 matching over 7 bases. The clonotype originates from a human donor with acute or convalescent COVID-19. The donor label of this sample is uncertain. Sequencing was performed on peripheral blood. CDR3 DNA: TGTGCCAGCAGCGTAGGGGAGGGCGTATATCAAGAGACCCAGTACTTC. Translation gives CASSVGEGVYQETQYF.